The 26 T cell receptor beta chains presented below share a single source sample, sequenced in a study of shared clonotypes between healthy human individuals. The naive CD8 fraction comprised CD45RO-negative cells positively selected for CCR7 and excluded terminally differentiated effector memory CD45RA+ cells. TCRdb keeps only in-frame clones here, not all; method: immunoSEQ multiplex PCR. The table has about 870,000 clones, approximately 92% seen once. Sequencing was performed on naive CD8+ T cells sorted from blood. These receptors were collected from a man aged 25-45 years in good health.

J is TRBJ2-5 and V is TRBV10-3, with D perhaps being TRBD1 or TRBD2 (5 bases each). Germline assignment: CDR1 ENHRY and CDR2 SYGVKD. There are 15 residues in the CDR3. Between the trimmed V and J ends, which lost 1 base and 2 bases, there was a span of 11 bases. The chain's CDR3 is CAISEYRGRQETQYF. The CDR3 coding sequence is TGTGCCATCAGTGAGTACCGGGGCAGGCAAGAGACCCAGTACTTC.

The rearrangement joins TRBV6-5 to TRBJ2-7; TRBD2 matches 8 bases. Trimming took 6 bases from V and 2 from J; bases not matched to a gene: 6. The germline CDR1 and CDR2 sequences are MNHEY and SVGAGI. This CDR3 spans 14 amino acids. CDR3: CASRRTSGTYEQYF. As DNA, the CDR3 is TGTGCCAGCAGGCGAACTAGCGGCACCTACGAGCAGTACTTC.

This chain links TRBV19 with TRBJ2-7; unclear D gene. With 5 bases removed from V and 2 bases from J, the gap between germline ends came to 13 bases. Germline assignment: CDR1 LNHDA and CDR2 SQIVND (reference sequence). This CDR3 contains 14 residues. Here the CDR3 reads CASSFSSDAYEQYF. The DNA of the CDR3 is TGTGCCAGTAGTTTCTCGAGTGACGCCTACGAGCAGTACTTC.

This rearrangement joins TRBV5-8 to TRBJ2-5; 14 bases match TRBD2. The trim removed 4 bases at V and 4 bases at J, leaving 3 bases unmatched. CDR3 length: 15 amino acids. Germline CDR1 is SGHTS and CDR2 is YDEGEE. CDR3: CASSDGLAGGETQYF. The CDR3 nucleotides are TGTGCCAGCAGCGATGGACTAGCGGGAGGAGAGACCCAGTACTTC.

The J gene is TRBJ2-5, the V gene TRBV13; D remains unclear. The last part of the DNA fits TRBJ2-7 better; the J call may be wrong. CDR1 is PRHDT and CDR2 is FYEKMQ in the germline V gene (reference sequence). This CDR3 contains 15 residues. CDR3 in amino acids: CASSDATRTAYEQYF. CDR3 bases: TGTGCCAGCTCTGACGCGACTCGAACCGCCTACGAGCAGTACTTC.

The chain carries TRBV4-1 and TRBJ1-1, with D unresolved. Per the germline V gene, CDR1 is MGHRA and CDR2 is YSYEKL. Trimming left V 0 bases short and J 6 bases short, with 14 bases between. CDR3 size: 15 residues. In nucleotides, the CDR3 is TGCGCCAGCAGCCAAGACCAGTCCGGGCTCGCTGAAGCTTTCTTT. Translated: CASSQDQSGLAEAFF.

The chain is built from TRBV5-1 and TRBJ2-1; D gene ambiguous. The CDR3 runs to 12 residues. V shed 3 bases and J shed 4 bases, with 5 bases lying between them. The germline V gene has CDR1 SGHRS and CDR2 YFSETQ. Here the CDR3 reads CASSWTYNEQFF. For the CDR3, the DNA is TGCGCCAGCAGCTGGACGTACAATGAGCAGTTCTTC.

The chain combines TRBV19 with TRBJ2-1, with no clear D. Germline CDR1 reads LNHDA; CDR2 reads SQIVND (reference sequence). CDR3 length equals 14 residues. V was pared by 7 bases and J by 0 bases, with 10 bases between. The CDR3 spells CASTDLASYNEQFF. The CDR3, as DNA: TGTGCCAGTACCGACCTGGCCTCCTACAATGAGCAGTTCTTC.

The chain carries TRBV29-1 and TRBJ2-1; D unresolved. Looked up from germline, CDR1 is SQVTM and CDR2 is ANQGSEA. This CDR3 has 14 amino acids. The V and J ends lost 4 bases and 0 bases respectively, with 10 bases between them. CDR3 region: CSVASPVSYNEQFF. Here the CDR3 DNA reads TGCAGCGTTGCATCCCCGGTCTCCTACAATGAGCAGTTCTTC.

The V and J genes are TRBV7-8 and TRBJ2-7; tentative D call: TRBD2 (6 bases). Germline V CDR1 and CDR2: SGHVS, FQNEAQ. Trimming pared 4 bases from V and 0 bases from J, leaving 13 bases between. The CDR3 runs to 15 residues. CDR3 residues: CASSSTGTDSYEQYF. Written as DNA, the CDR3 is TGTGCCAGCAGCTCTACTGGGACTGACTCCTACGAGCAGTACTTC.

This clone was recorded only once. Other nucleotide sequences in the sample specify the same CDR3. V and J are TRBV7-2 and TRBJ2-1, with D hard to call. This CDR3 is built from 11 residues. Germline V lookup: CDR1 SGHTA, CDR2 FQGNSA. V shed 2 bases and J shed 5 bases, with 1 base lying between them. The CDR3 loop reads CASSLNNEQFF. CDR3 DNA sequence: TGTGCCAGCAGCTTAAACAATGAGCAGTTCTTC.

The chain carries TRBV9 and TRBJ2-3; D not resolved. CDR1 and CDR2 (germline): SGDLS, YYNGEE. The CDR3 loop spans 15 amino acids. The V end was cut by 4 bases, the J end by 4 bases, with 16 bases between. Here the CDR3 reads CASSPRGSWADTQYF. The CDR3 region has the DNA TGTGCCAGCAGCCCCCGCGGTAGCTGGGCAGATACGCAGTATTTT.

This clone was seen only a few times. The rearrangement joins TRBV28 to TRBJ2-3; D unresolved. The CDR3 length is 11 residues. V gave up 4 bases and J gave up 2 bases, with 1 base separating them. CDR1 MDHEN and CDR2 SYDVKM come from the germline V gene. As DNA, the CDR3 is TGTGCCAGCAGTTACACAGATACGCAGTATTTT. Protein product: CASSYTDTQYF.

The chain is built from TRBV10-3 and TRBJ2-7; 10 bases align to TRBD2. The junction had 6 bases not matched to a gene; V was cut back by 0 bases and J by 4 bases. Germline assignment: CDR1 ENHRY and CDR2 SYGVKD. The CDR3 has 16 residues. The CDR3 spells CAISESASGRLYEQYF. The CDR3 bases are TGTGCCATCAGTGAGTCGGCTAGCGGGAGACTGTACGAGCAGTACTTC.

This chain connects TRBV28 to TRBJ1-1; TRBD1 matches at 7 bases. With 7 bases clipped from V and 1 base from J, the junction kept 9 bases outside the gene matches. Germline lookup yields CDR1 MDHEN and CDR2 SYDVKM. The CDR3 length is 15 residues. This CDR3 is CASTPTGITNTEAFF. CDR3 DNA: TGTGCCAGCACCCCGACAGGGATCACGAACACTGAAGCTTTCTTT.

The chain's CDR3 is CASSGNDRVWGNTIYF. Written as DNA, the CDR3 is TGTGCCAGCAGCGGGAACGACAGGGTTTGGGGAAACACCATATATTTT. The chain uses TRBV7-9 and TRBJ1-3; TRBD1 matches at 7 bases. Germline lookup yields CDR1 SEHNR and CDR2 FQNEAQ (reference sequence). The CDR3 spans 16 residues. Unmatched junction bases numbered 11, after V lost 5 bases and J lost 4 bases.

This clone was picked up a small number of times. Different DNA sequences within this sample yield the same CDR3. The chain joins TRBV6-5 to TRBJ2-7; D is possibly TRBD2 (5 bases). CDR3 length: 13 amino acids. Germline CDR1 MNHEY, CDR2 SVGAGI. Trimming removed 4 bases from V and 1 base from J, with 8 bases in between. The CDR3 spells CASSLTRSYEQYF. The CDR3 DNA is TGTGCCAGCAGTTTAACTAGGTCCTACGAGCAGTACTTC.

The V and J genes are TRBV27 and TRBJ2-7; the match to TRBD2 covers 10 bases. V was clipped by 6 bases and J by 5 bases; unmatched bases: 10. This CDR3 spans 15 amino acids. The germline V gene has CDR1 MNHEY and CDR2 SMNVEV (reference sequence). The CDR3 bases are TGTGCCAGCAGGCCTTTAGCGGGAGGTAGCGACGAGCAGTACTTC. Its protein product is CASRPLAGGSDEQYF.

This clone was detected only once. The V call is TRBV5-1, the J call TRBJ2-1; either TRBD1 or TRBD2 may supply D (6 bases each). The CDR3 has 16 residues. V shed 6 bases and J shed 4 bases, with 20 bases lying between them. Per the germline V gene, CDR1 is SGHRS and CDR2 is YFSETQ. As DNA, the CDR3 is TGCGCCAGCACCGAAGGGGGGAACCGATGGTACAATGAGCAGTTCTTC. Protein sequence: CASTEGGNRWYNEQFF.

The rearrangement links TRBV30 to TRBJ1-5; TRBD1 matches 7 bases. The CDR3 sequence is 15 residues long. V was pared by 2 bases and J by 5 bases, with 9 bases of the junction left unmatched. From germline, CDR1 is GTSNPN and CDR2 SVGIG (reference sequence). The CDR3 reads CAWSRDSGLDQPQHF. CDR3 bases: TGTGCCTGGAGTAGGGACAGCGGGCTCGATCAGCCCCAGCATTTT.

This chain links TRBV28 with TRBJ1-1, with TRBD1 matching 7 bases. The V and J ends lost 6 bases and 5 bases, in that order; junction bases with no gene match: 12. This CDR3 has 15 residues. Germline V CDR1 and CDR2: MDHEN, SYDVKM. The chain's CDR3 is CASSLQGPRNTEAFF. The CDR3, as DNA: TGTGCCAGCAGCCTACAGGGGCCGAGGAATACTGAAGCTTTCTTT.

The table lists this clone with a count of one. J is TRBJ2-7 and V is TRBV28; weak D call: TRBD2 (5 bases). The CDR3 contains 14 residues. The V gene lost 6 bases and the J gene lost 2 bases, with 14 bases spanning the gap. CDR1 is MDHEN and CDR2 is SYDVKM in the germline V gene. CDR3 in amino acids: CASRSSDLAYEQYF. Written as DNA, the CDR3 is TGTGCCAGCAGAAGCTCGGACTTAGCCTACGAGCAGTACTTC.

The CDR3: CASSANTGELFF. As DNA, the CDR3 is TGTGCCAGTTCAGCGAACACCGGGGAGCTGTTTTTT. The V gene is TRBV7-9, the J gene TRBJ2-2, with D uncertain. The CDR3 sequence is 12 residues long. CDR1 SEHNR and CDR2 FQNEAQ come from the germline V gene (reference sequence). V was trimmed by 9 bases and J by 0 bases, leaving 5 bases between them.

Details on this clone: Distinct nucleotide sequences in the sample also encode this CDR3. The chain recombines TRBV7-9 with TRBJ2-1; no firm D call. The CDR3 runs 11 residues. Germline V lookup: CDR1 SEHNR, CDR2 FQNEAQ (reference sequence). Trimming shortened V by 1 base and J by 9 bases, and 4 bases separated the two germline ends. CDR3 residues: CASSLGSEQFF. The CDR3 nucleotides read TGTGCCAGCAGCTTAGGTAGTGAGCAGTTCTTC. The entire variable domain, with the rest obtained from reference TRBV7-9 and TRBJ2-1, is as follows: DTGVSQNPRHKITKRGQNVTFRCDPISEHNRLYWYRQTLGQGPEFLTYFQNEAQLEKSRLLSDRFSAERPKGSFSTLEIQRTEQGDSAMYLCASSLGSEQFFGPGTRLTVL.

The chain couples TRBV6-5 to TRBJ2-5; the match to TRBD2 covers 14 bases. V lost 2 bases, J lost 5 bases, and 4 bases stayed unmatched. Germline V gives CDR1 MNHEY, CDR2 SVGAGI. There are 16 residues in the CDR3. This CDR3 reads CASSYLGLAGAETQYF. CDR3 nucleotide sequence: TGTGCCAGCAGTTACCTGGGACTAGCGGGAGCTGAGACCCAGTACTTC.

V gene TRBV19 combines with J gene TRBJ1-1; 8 bases line up with TRBD1. The CDR3 has 15 residues. The ends lost 4 bases at V and 0 bases at J; junction bases unmatched: 4. Germline V gene data show CDR1 as LNHDA and CDR2 as SQIVND (reference sequence). CDR3 sequence (DNA): TGTGCCAGTAGTACCGACAGGGGCTTGAACACTGAAGCTTTCTTT. Encoded protein: CASSTDRGLNTEAFF.